This T cell receptor beta chain was observed in a study of cytomegalovirus exposure and HLA in healthy donors. CDR3 length: 15 residues. V lost 4 bases, J lost 3 bases, and 7 bases stayed unmatched. The V gene's germline CDR1 is SGHNT and CDR2 YYREEE (reference sequence). Vbeta (60) and Jbeta (13) primers were used in the PCR. Method: immunoSEQ multiplex PCR; TCRdb's copy keeps in-frame clones and lacks some. The table records more than 200,000 clones, 70% to 80% of them present only once. Regarding the study as a whole: Published work reported that the classifier diagnosed cytomegalovirus status with high specificity and sensitivity. In a later analysis, specific HLA alleles were associated with 15,000 to 20,000 TCR beta sequences at a 0.05 false discovery rate. Later analysis placed DRB1 highest and HLA-C lowest in TCR association rates, which differed by HLA locus. In an earlier analysis, productive rearrangement rates for most beta V segments clustered near 87% or 30%.

This clone appeared once. Its target is not known. The clonotype originates from a girl aged 2-10 years in good health and CMV-seronegative. The chain combines TRBV5-4 with TRBJ2-7, with TRBD2 matching over 10 bases. The material sequenced was PBMCs. The CDR3 here is CASSPGGLAYYEQYF. For the CDR3, the DNA is TGTGCCAGCAGCCCCGGGGGACTAGCGTACTACGAGCAGTACTTC.